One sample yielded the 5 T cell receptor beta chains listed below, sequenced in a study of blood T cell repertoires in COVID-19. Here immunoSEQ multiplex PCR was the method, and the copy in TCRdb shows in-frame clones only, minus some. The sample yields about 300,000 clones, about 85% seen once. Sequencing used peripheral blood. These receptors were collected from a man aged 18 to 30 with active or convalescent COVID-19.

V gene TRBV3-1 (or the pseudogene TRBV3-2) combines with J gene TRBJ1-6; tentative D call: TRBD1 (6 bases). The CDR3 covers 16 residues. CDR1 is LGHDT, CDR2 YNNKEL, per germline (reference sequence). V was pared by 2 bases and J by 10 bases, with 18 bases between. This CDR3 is CASSQLPRQDRSPLHF. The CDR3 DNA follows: TGTGCCAGCAGCCAACTTCCGAGACAGGACCGCTCACCCCTCCACTTT.

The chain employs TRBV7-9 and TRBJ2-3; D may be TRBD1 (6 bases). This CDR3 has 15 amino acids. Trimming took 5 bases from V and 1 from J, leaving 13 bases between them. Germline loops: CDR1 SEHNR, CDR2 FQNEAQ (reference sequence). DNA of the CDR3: TGTGCCAGCAGCGCGTACAGGGCACGCACAGATACGCAGTATTTT. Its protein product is CASSAYRARTDTQYF.

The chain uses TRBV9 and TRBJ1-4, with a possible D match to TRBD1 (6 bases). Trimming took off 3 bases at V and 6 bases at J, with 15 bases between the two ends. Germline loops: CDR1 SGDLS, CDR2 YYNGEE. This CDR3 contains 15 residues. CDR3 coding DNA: TGTGCCAGCAGCGCCAGGCTAAACAGGGATGAAAAACTGTTTTTT. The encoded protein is CASSARLNRDEKLFF.

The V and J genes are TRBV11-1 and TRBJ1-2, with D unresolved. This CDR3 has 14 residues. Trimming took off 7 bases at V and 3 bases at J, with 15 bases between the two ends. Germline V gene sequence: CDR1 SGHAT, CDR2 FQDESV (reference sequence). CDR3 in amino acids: CASTLTPQDYGYTF. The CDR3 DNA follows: TGTGCCAGCACCCTAACCCCCCAGGACTATGGCTACACCTTC.

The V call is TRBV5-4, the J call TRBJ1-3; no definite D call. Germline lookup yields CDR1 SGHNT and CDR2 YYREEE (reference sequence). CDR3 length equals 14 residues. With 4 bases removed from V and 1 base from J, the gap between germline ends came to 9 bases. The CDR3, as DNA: TGTGCCAGCAGCACGGGTAGTTCTGGAAACACCATATATTTT. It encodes CASSTGSSGNTIYF.